Listed here are 16 T cell receptor beta chains from one sample, sequenced in a study of regulatory T cells in long-lasting Graves disease. Arm-PCR of CDR3 regions and iRepertoire HTBI primers were the basis on which TCR beta libraries were built. TCRdb passed the multiplex PCR reads through MiXCR, listing each CDR3 protein once. The sample carries about 660,000 distinct CDR3 sequences, 25% to 30% recorded once. Time point here: persistent/refractory GD, antithyroid drugs over 5 years with positive TRAb. Extracted PBMC RNA gave rise to the TCR library. The sequencing here drew on peripheral blood mononuclear cells (PBMCs), taken when the disease was refractory, from a patient treated with antithyroid drugs. The source of these receptors is a female donor with Graves disease.

V and J are TRBV27 and TRBJ1-5; D gene uncertain. The germline V gene encodes CDR1 MNHEY and CDR2 SMNVEV (reference sequence). This CDR3 is built from 13 residues. The V and J ends lost 4 bases and 5 bases respectively, with 9 bases between them. The DNA for the CDR3 is TGTGCCAGCAGTTACATTTTCCATCAGCCCCAGCATTTT. Translation: CASSYIFHQPQHF.

This clonotype has a handful of counts. The chain links TRBV20-1 to TRBJ2-5; D uncertain. V lost 2 bases and J lost 4, with 17 bases in between. Germline V gives CDR1 DFQATT, CDR2 SNEGSKA (reference sequence). This CDR3 is built from 15 residues. CDR3 DNA sequence: TGCAGTGCTAGACCCGACGGATGGGTCAGAGAGACCCAGTACTTC. Translation gives CSARPDGWVRETQYF.

With respect to this clonotype: Being one base from a much bigger clone, this may be a read error. This chain joins TRBV2 and TRBJ2-5, with D unresolved. The CDR3 is 14 amino acids. Germline V gives CDR1 SNHLY, CDR2 FYNNEI. Trimming cost V 1 base and J 4 bases, with 10 bases left between them. The CDR3 spells CASSEGTVRETQYF. The CDR3 DNA reads as TGTGCCAGCAGTGAAGGGACGGTCCGAGAGACCCAGTACTTC.

This clonotype occurred a few times. This chain connects TRBV18 to TRBJ1-4; no reliable D call. Germline V gives CDR1 KGHSH, CDR2 LQKENI. CDR3 length: 14 amino acids. The V end lost 2 bases, the J end lost 2 bases, and 6 bases lay between the germline ends. The DNA of the CDR3 is TGTGCCAGCTCACCAGGGAGGACTAATGAAAAACTGTTTTTT. Translated: CASSPGRTNEKLFF.

This clonotype was detected only a few times. V is TRBV6-1 and J is TRBJ2-7; D is unclear. The CDR3 is made up of 17 amino acids. The V end was cut by 3 bases, the J end by 2 bases, with 20 bases between. The germline gives CDR1 MNHNS, CDR2 SASEGT. The CDR3 coding sequence is TGTGCCAGCAGTGACCGAATAGGCAGTCGGAAGCCCTACGAGCAGTACTTC. It encodes CASSDRIGSRKPYEQYF.

The table lists this clonotype with a few counts. This sequence joins TRBV19 and TRBJ1-1; D not resolved. The CDR3 loop spans 15 amino acids. The germline CDR1 and CDR2 sequences are LNHDA and SQIVND (reference sequence). Deletions cut 3 bases from V and 2 bases from J, with 13 bases between. In DNA, the CDR3 is TGTGCCAGTAGTATTACCGGGGTAATAAACACTGAAGCTTTCTTT. Amino acids: CASSITGVINTEAFF.

This chain joins TRBV25-1 and TRBJ2-1; the match to TRBD2 covers 8 bases. The CDR3 contains 17 residues. Germline V CDR1 and CDR2: MGHDK, SYGVNS. V was pared by 3 bases and J by 4 bases, with 11 bases of the junction left unmatched. CDR3 sequence reads: CASSDLRSGSSYNEQFF. In DNA form, the CDR3 reads TGTGCCAGCAGTGATTTAAGGAGCGGGAGCTCTTACAATGAGCAGTTCTTC.

This chain connects TRBV27 to TRBJ2-4, with D maybe TRBD1 (5 bases). CDR1 MNHEY and CDR2 SMNVEV come from the germline V gene (reference sequence). The CDR3 has 16 amino acids. With 1 base removed from V and 8 bases from J, the gap between germline ends came to 18 bases. The CDR3 DNA follows: TGTGCCAGCAGTTTATTCCGGCAGGGAAGGGGCTACATTCAGTACTTC. Amino acids: CASSLFRQGRGYIQYF.

This clonotype was seen only once. The V call is TRBV19, the J call TRBJ2-4; D is uncertain. Between the trimmed V and J ends, which lost 4 bases and 5 bases, there was a span of 12 bases. This CDR3 is 14 amino acids long. Germline CDR1 LNHDA, CDR2 SQIVND (reference sequence). CDR3 region: CASSNQRRENIQYF. For the CDR3, the DNA is TGTGCCAGTAGTAACCAGAGACGGGAAAACATTCAGTACTTC.

The chain has TRBV29-1 and TRBJ2-7; possible D gene TRBD1, 6 bases. Germline values: CDR1 SQVTM, CDR2 ANQGSEA. The CDR3 covers 13 residues. Trimming took 7 bases from V and 2 from J, leaving 15 bases between them. CDR3 sequence reads: CSASSQGTYEQYF. The CDR3 bases are TGCAGCGCCTCCTCACAGGGTACCTACGAGCAGTACTTC.

The chain links TRBV29-1 to TRBJ2-7; D perhaps matches TRBD1 (6 bases). Per the germline V gene, CDR1 is SQVTM and CDR2 is ANQGSEA. V lost 6 bases and J lost 6, with 18 bases in between. The CDR3 is 13 amino acids. This CDR3 reads CSVHGTTSVEQYF. The CDR3 nucleotides are TGCAGCGTGCACGGGACAACCTCGGTCGAGCAGTACTTC.

The rearrangement links TRBV20-1 to TRBJ1-2; 7 positions match TRBD1. This CDR3 contains 15 residues. The germline V gene has CDR1 DFQATT and CDR2 SNEGSKA (reference sequence). J was trimmed by 3 bases and V by 0 bases; bases with no gene match: 7. For the CDR3, the DNA is TGCAGTGCTAGAGACACAAACAGGGGTCACTATGGCTACACCTTC. Translating gives CSARDTNRGHYGYTF.

The gene calls are TRBV29-1 and TRBJ1-1; D perhaps matches TRBD1 (5 bases). Germline CDR1 reads SQVTM; CDR2 reads ANQGSEA. Trimming removed 2 bases at V and 3 bases at J, with 13 bases between. This CDR3 comprises 14 residues. CDR3 sequence: CSVEWQGWDTEAFF. CDR3 sequence (DNA): TGCAGCGTTGAATGGCAGGGTTGGGACACTGAAGCTTTCTTT.

In its sample, this clonotype was seen a few times. This chain uses TRBV2 with TRBJ1-6; TRBD1 might be the D (5 bases). The germline V gene has CDR1 SNHLY and CDR2 FYNNEI. V lost 3 bases and J 13 bases, leaving 16 bases between the germline ends. The CDR3 spans 14 residues. The CDR3 DNA follows: TGTGCCAGCAGTGAGTTGTCTCCCAGACAGCCCCTCCACTTT. Protein: CASSELSPRQPLHF.

This clonotype was seen many times. The chain recombines TRBV27 with TRBJ1-2; a weak D match, TRBD1 (5 bases). The V end lost 6 bases, the J end lost 4 bases, and 21 bases lay between the germline ends. Germline loops: CDR1 MNHEY, CDR2 SMNVEV (reference sequence). The CDR3 spans 16 residues. CDR3 DNA sequence: TGTGCCAGCAGGCCACGATCGACAGTAGAGAGCTATGGCTACACCTTC. As protein: CASRPRSTVESYGYTF.

The CDR3: CASMAGNTEAFF. As DNA, the CDR3 is TGTGCCAGCATGGCAGGGAACACTGAAGCTTTCTTT. The chain uses TRBV11-2 and TRBJ1-1; D not resolved. This CDR3 is built from 12 residues. V gave up 7 bases and J gave up 1 base, with 7 bases separating them. The V gene's germline CDR1 is SGHAT and CDR2 FQNNGV.